The rows below give T cell receptor beta chains drawn from one sample of a study of cytomegalovirus exposure and HLA in healthy donors. Profiling relied on immunoSEQ multiplex PCR, and the TCRdb table lists in-frame clones only, not all of them. There are approximately 170,000 clones in the sample; approximately 84% occur only once, and about 2.5% lies in the top ten. Sequencing input: PBMCs. Every receptor here comes from a man aged 25 to 45 in good health and CMV-seropositive. CDR3s include the opening cysteine and the closing phenylalanine or tryptophan. D genes are given only for firm matches. Rows may omit the clone size; those that give it use once, few, many or a size class.

d_call j_call clone_size v_call cdr3_aa cdr3_nt
NA TRBJ1-6 NA TRBV11-3 CASSHAGGNSPLHF TGTGCCAGCAGCCATGCGGGGGGAAATTCACCCCTCCACTTT
TRBD2 TRBJ2-3 once TRBV5-1 CASSLGLAGPSTDTQYF TGCGCCAGCAGCTTGGGGCTAGCGGGACCTAGCACAGATACGCAGTATTTT
TRBD1 TRBJ2-5 NA TRBV4-1 CASSHPRTGTSGTQYF TGCGCCAGCAGCCATCCGCGGACAGGCACGAGCGGGACCCAGTACTTC
TRBD1 TRBJ1-4 once TRBV25-1 CASSETGPTNEKLFF TGTGCCAGCAGTGAGACAGGGCCAACTAATGAAAAACTGTTTTTT
NA TRBJ2-5 once TRBV11-3 CASSLDISGGSTKTQYF TGTGCCAGCAGCTTAGATATCAGCGGCGGTTCCACGAAGACCCAGTACTTC
TRBD2 TRBJ2-1 NA TRBV4-3 CASSQDSGSYNEQFF TGCGCCAGCAGCCAAGATAGCGGGAGCTACAATGAGCAGTTCTTC
TRBD2 TRBJ2-7 NA TRBV5-4 CASSGGGLAGGRSYEQYF TGTGCCAGCAGTGGGGGGGGACTAGCGGGAGGAAGGTCCTACGAGCAGTACTTC
TRBD2 TRBJ2-7 NA TRBV4-2 CASSHTVYSGLAGEDYEQYF TGTGCCAGCAGCCACACAGTCTACTCGGGACTAGCGGGAGAGGACTACGAGCAGTACTTC
TRBD1 TRBJ1-3 NA TRBV11-2 CASSRRQGGGNTIYF TGTGCCAGCAGCCGTCGGCAGGGGGGTGGAAACACCATATATTTT
NA TRBJ2-2 NA TRBV5-4 CASSFGRENTGELFF TGTGCCAGCAGCTTTGGGCGGGAGAACACCGGGGAGCTGTTTTTT
NA TRBJ1-2 once TRBV29-1 CSVETRTVANYGYTF TGCAGCGTTGAGACCCGGACAGTAGCTAACTATGGCTACACCTTC
NA TRBJ2-1 once TRBV5-1 CASSLGGSSYNEQFF TGCGCCAGCAGCTTGGGAGGTAGCTCCTACAATGAGCAGTTCTTC
TRBD2 TRBJ2-2 NA TRBV13 CASSLGVQREGTGELFF TGTGCCAGCAGCTTAGGAGTCCAGCGGGAGGGCACCGGGGAGCTGTTTTTT
NA TRBJ2-1 NA TRBV30 CAWSVNAGYEQFF TGTGCCTGGAGTGTAAACGCGGGATATGAGCAGTTCTTC
TRBD1 TRBJ1-5 NA TRBV6-6 CASSPQGDSNQPQHF TGTGCCAGCAGCCCCCAGGGGGACAGCAATCAGCCCCAGCATTTT
TRBD2 TRBJ2-1 NA TRBV9 CASSALGAGGPRNEQFF TGTGCCAGCAGCGCCCTGGGAGCGGGAGGGCCCCGGAATGAGCAGTTCTTC
NA TRBJ1-6 NA TRBV4-1 CASSFSADDSPLHF TGCGCCAGCAGCTTCAGTGCCGATGATTCACCCCTCCACTTT
TRBD2 TRBJ2-3 NA TRBV27 CASRGRGQALAGGTDTQYF TGTGCCAGCAGAGGCCGGGGACAGGCCCTAGCGGGAGGGACAGATACGCAGTATTTT
NA TRBJ2-2 NA TRBV5-1 CASSWGGANTGELFF TGCGCCAGCAGCTGGGGGGGCGCGAACACCGGGGAGCTGTTTTTT
NA TRBJ2-3 few TRBV4-3 CASSQDEGALTDTQYF TGCGCCAGCAGCCAAGACGAAGGGGCCCTCACAGATACGCAGTATTTT
TRBD1 TRBJ1-2 NA TRBV7-9 CASSAGQGGGYTF TGTGCCAGCAGCGCGGGACAGGGTGGTGGCTACACCTTC
NA TRBJ1-1 NA TRBV5-5 CASTLAWVVASSIF TGTGCCAGTACGCTGGCTTGGGTTGTCGCGAGTAGCATCTTT
NA TRBJ2-3 NA TRBV7-2 CASSLLPGGTDTQYF TGTGCCAGCAGCTTACTTCCGGGTGGCACAGATACGCAGTATTTT
TRBD2 TRBJ2-1 NA TRBV6-1 CASSLLGLAANEQFF TGTGCCAGCAGCCTGCTAGGACTAGCAGCCAATGAGCAGTTCTTC
NA TRBJ1-1 few TRBV19 CATTDQPNTEAFF TGTGCCACAACAGACCAACCGAACACTGAAGCTTTCTTT
NA TRBJ1-5 few TRBV7-9 CASSSGYQPQHF TGTGCCAGCAGCTCAGGGTATCAGCCCCAGCATTTT
TRBD1 TRBJ2-1 once TRBV9 CASSAQTGSYNEQFF TGTGCCAGCAGCGCCCAGACAGGGTCCTACAATGAGCAGTTCTTC
NA TRBJ2-1 NA TRBV9 CASELVYEQFF TGTGCCAGCGAGCTAGTCTATGAGCAGTTCTTC
TRBD1 TRBJ1-3 NA TRBV7-9 CSSSARDSGIYSGNTIYF TGTTCCAGCAGTGCCCGGGACAGTGGAATTTACTCTGGAAACACCATATATTTT
NA TRBJ2-7 NA TRBV6-5 CASRVTSGQGYEQYF TGTGCCAGCAGGGTTACCTCGGGGCAGGGGTACGAGCAGTACTTC
TRBD2 TRBJ2-2 NA TRBV19 CATNGLAGGTGELFF TGTGCCACCAACGGACTAGCAGGAGGCACCGGGGAGCTGTTTTTT
TRBD2 TRBJ2-3 NA TRBV7-9 CASSLMAGGPSDTQYF TGTGCCAGCAGCTTAATGGCGGGAGGGCCCTCAGATACGCAGTATTTT
NA TRBJ2-1 NA TRBV4-2 CASSLGLAYNEQFF TGTGCCAGCAGCCTGGGTCTAGCGTACAATGAGCAGTTCTTC
NA TRBJ2-1 NA TRBV11-2 CASSWSSGETEQFF TGTGCCAGCAGCTGGAGTTCCGGGGAGACTGAGCAGTTCTTC
NA TRBJ2-7 NA TRBV6-5 CASTYTGYSYEQYF TGTGCCAGCACCTACACAGGTTACTCCTACGAGCAGTACTTC
TRBD1 TRBJ1-2 NA TRBV28 CASSLGQGAHGYTF TGTGCCAGCAGTTTGGGACAGGGGGCGCATGGCTACACCTTC
NA TRBJ2-7 NA TRBV5-4 CASTSWESPYEQYF TGTGCCAGCACCTCGTGGGAGTCTCCCTACGAGCAGTACTTC
NA TRBJ1-6 NA TRBV7-2 CASSPDRGANNSPLHF TGTGCCAGCAGCCCTGACAGAGGCGCGAATAATTCACCCCTCCACTTT
TRBD2 TRBJ2-3 NA TRBV29-1 CSVNGLAGGADTQYF TGCAGCGTGAATGGACTAGCGGGAGGGGCAGATACGCAGTATTTT
NA TRBJ1-1 few TRBV6-5 CASSYATAPKEAFF TGTGCCAGCAGTTACGCAACAGCTCCCAAAGAAGCTTTCTTT
TRBD1 TRBJ1-4 once TRBV18 CASSPGTGGEKLFF TGTGCCAGCTCACCGGGGACAGGGGGTGAAAAACTGTTTTTT
TRBD2 TRBJ2-2 NA TRBV7-3 CASSLTGGRNTGELFF TGTGCCAGCAGCTTAACCGGCGGGAGGAACACCGGGGAGCTGTTTTTT
TRBD2 TRBJ2-3 NA TRBV5-1 CASSLMASGRSADTQYF TGCGCCAGCAGCTTGATGGCTAGCGGGAGGTCGGCAGATACGCAGTATTTT
NA TRBJ1-1 NA TRBV11-1 CASSLVSGGLTEAFF TGTGCCAGCAGCTTAGTATCCGGCGGCCTCACTGAAGCTTTCTTT
NA TRBJ2-3 NA TRBV7-9 CASSRGGDTQYF TGTGCCAGCAGCCGCGGAGGAGATACGCAGTATTTT
NA TRBJ2-5 NA TRBV7-2 CASSYSQETQYF TGTGCCAGCAGCTACTCCCAAGAGACCCAGTACTTC
NA TRBJ1-4 NA TRBV7-2 CASSPWTEGTNEKLFF TGTGCCAGCAGCCCTTGGACTGAAGGGACTAATGAAAAACTGTTTTTT
NA TRBJ1-3 NA TRBV11-2 CASSLTVSGNTIYF TGTGCCAGCAGCTTGACAGTTTCTGGAAACACCATATATTTT
TRBD2 TRBJ2-3 once TRBV7-3 CASSFRGRAGTDTQYF TGTGCCAGCAGCTTCCGCGGGAGGGCCGGGACAGATACGCAGTATTTT
TRBD1 TRBJ2-1 NA TRBV5-1 CASSLTGVSYNEQFF TGCGCCAGCAGTTTAACAGGGGTGTCCTACAATGAGCAGTTCTTC
TRBD2 TRBJ2-1 NA TRBV5-1 CASSFGLAGTYNEQFF TGCGCCAGCAGCTTCGGACTAGCGGGAACCTACAATGAGCAGTTCTTC